This entry concerns a single T cell receptor beta chain. This clonotype was seen many times. Its binding antigen is unknown. No base quality information exists; no much larger clone differs at one position. Two rounds of multiplex PCR were performed to amplify the TCR beta CDR3 region from genomic DNA. In the first round of PCR, primers specific to each TRBV and TRBJ gene were used, and the primer sequences are filed in Chinese patent CN105087789A. Universal primers were used in the second PCR round. The Roche High Pure PCR Template Preparation Kit was used to extract genomic DNA from frozen PBMCs. Libraries were sequenced paired-end with 151 bp reads on an Illumina HiSeq 3000. The paper's data handling went like this. CutAdapt was used to remove raw reads lacking the multiplex PCR primer sequences. Using PEAR, the high-quality paired reads were merged into contigs. By alignment to reference sequences, MiXCR assigned TRB V, D and J gene segments to each contig. To remove sequencing errors, CDR3 sequences were clustered according to base quality and sequence similarity. Diversity was measured as Shannon entropy normalized by the natural log of productive TCR sequence number. Clonality was defined as one minus Shannon entropy divided by the natural log of the number of unique clonotypes. Using the Youden index from ROC curves, the researchers picked the repertoire-metric cut-offs for progression-free survival, and all analyses were carried out in R 3.5.3. Clones were called with MiXCR by TCRdb after fastp trimmed the public reads at Q25, and only in-frame beta chains were retained. Entries that share a CDR3 protein sequence are merged under the most common genes and DNA. The V and J calls were not made by the authors but by TCRdb's processing. The sample contains under 20,000 distinct CDR3 sequences, roughly 55% of them found a single time. Roughly 27% of the sample goes to the ten largest clones.

The CDR3 has 14 amino acids, counting the end cysteine and phenylalanine. Of the read, only the CDR3 DNA is kept; its 42 bases are in frame from base 1. Germline trimming: 5 bases from V, 3 bases from J; junction bases outside gene matches: 3. CDR1 and CDR2 are drawn from the germline V gene: SGHVS, FQNEAQ. The data belong to a study of prognosis after radiotherapy for stage I lung cancer (TCRdb year 2021). For context, the study as a whole: Over 15 stage I NSCLC patients were enrolled in Nanjing, China, between 2018 and January 2019. Patients with newly diagnosed primary stage I lung tumors numbered around 15, with roughly five others having oligometastatic NSCLC after surgical resection of the primary tumor. Every patient was deemed medically inoperable, more than ten because of comorbidities and seven or eight because they refused surgery. The cohort was made up of about 13 men and over 5 women, with a median age of around 70 years and an age range of about 50 to 95 years. Tumor histology was squamous cell carcinoma in more than 5 patients and adenocarcinoma in under 15. SBRT was given in 3 to 5 fractions with a biologically effective dose of at least 100 Gy, using image-guided IMRT or VMAT. No patient received concurrent therapy alongside SBRT. Four of the 19 patients developed distant metastases after SBRT, at a median of about seven months; the other 15 showed no significant progression. Peripheral blood TCR beta repertoires were profiled in stage I NSCLC patients before and after stereotactic body radiotherapy, and the repertoires were related to distant failure. The study sequenced approximately 38 blood samples from some 19 patients, one before and one after SBRT per patient. The study at large found these results: Whether the expanded TCR clones were tumor-specific was not determined. Unique TCR clone counts fell after SBRT (median 10,088 before versus several thousand after; Wilcoxon paired P=0.011). Post-SBRT Shannon entropy and its change from baseline were lower in patients who developed distant metastases; baseline Shannon entropy was not associated with metastases. None of the reported P values were adjusted for multiple comparisons. The study was limited by its small cohort and short follow-up, and the findings require independent validation. TRBV and TRBJ usage frequencies reportedly differed by metastasis status, in two V genes at baseline and in eight or nine V and two J genes after SBRT.

A history of other malignancies or of prior chemotherapy or radiotherapy was absent in all patients, and node-negative disease was shown on CT and PET/CT in all patients. At each of two time points, 6 to 7.5 milliliters of peripheral venous blood were collected in EDTA tubes. PBMCs were isolated by Ficoll-Paque Plus density-gradient centrifugation. Immediately after collection, samples were stored at -80 degrees C until analysis. This receptor was taken from a donor aged 50 or older with non-small cell lung cancer. Sequencing was performed on PBMCs, taken before or after stereotactic body radiation therapy (not recorded which). The rearrangement joined TRBV7-8 to TRBJ1-3; the junction holds 8 bases that match TRBD1. Here the CDR3 is given as CASSRDRGGNTIYF. The base sequence is TGTGCCAGCAGCCGAGACAGGGGTGGAAACACCATATATTTT.